This T cell receptor (beta chain) was found in a study of Graves' ophthalmopathy and Graves' hyperthyroidism. Across the whole study: Hyperthyroidism is called stable when no ophthalmopathy develops within 18 months of follow-up.

V was pared by 7 bases and J by 0 bases, with 4 bases of the junction left unmatched. CDR3 length: 14 residues. In germline, CDR1 is SGHAT, CDR2 FQNNGV. CDR3 regions of TCR beta were amplified from RNA transcripts. A first-round RT-PCR used HTBI primers, followed by a second-round multiplex PCR. One entry per CDR3 protein results from TCRdb running MiXCR on the multiplex PCR reads. The top ten clones hold 11% of a sample with about 1.1 million distinct CDR3 sequences, about 38% of them seen once. Only newly diagnosed hyperthyroidism patients aged 18 to 65, with under 2 months' duration, were enrolled. Physicians reached a diagnosis by relying on clinical symptoms, serum thyroxine, TRAb, thyroid ultrasound and orbital computed tomography. Findings and caveats of the study: Appearing in blood as well were most expanded thyroid clonotypes above 0.001 frequency.

This clonotype has only a few counts. Its antigen is unknown. The chain has TRBV11-2 and TRBJ1-1, with TRBD1 identical over 8 bases. This TCR derives from an adult man with Graves' hyperthyroidism. Sequencing used peripheral blood or thyroid tissue (not recorded which). In DNA form, the CDR3 reads TGTGCCAGCAACCTACAGGGGGTGAACACTGAAGCTTTCTTT. Translation gives CASNLQGVNTEAFF. The full variable domain, in which reference TRBV11-2 and TRBJ1-1 provide the parts outside the CDR3, is EAGVAQSPRYKIIEKRQSVAFWCNPISGHATLYWYQQILGQGPKLLIQFQNNGVVDDSQLPKDRFSAERLKGVDSTLKIQPAKLEDSAVYLCASNLQGVNTEAFFGQGTRLTVV.